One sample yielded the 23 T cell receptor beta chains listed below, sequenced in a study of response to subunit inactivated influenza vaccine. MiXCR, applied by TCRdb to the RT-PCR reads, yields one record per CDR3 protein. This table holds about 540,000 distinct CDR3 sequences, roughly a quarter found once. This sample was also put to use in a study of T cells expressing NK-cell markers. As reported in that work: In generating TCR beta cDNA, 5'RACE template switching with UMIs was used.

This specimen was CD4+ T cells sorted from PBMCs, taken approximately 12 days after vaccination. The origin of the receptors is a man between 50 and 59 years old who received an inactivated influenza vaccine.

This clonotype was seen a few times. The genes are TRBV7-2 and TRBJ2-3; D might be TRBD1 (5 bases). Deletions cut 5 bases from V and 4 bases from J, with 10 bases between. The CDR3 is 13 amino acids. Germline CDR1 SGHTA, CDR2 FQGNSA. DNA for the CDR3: TGTGCCAGCAGCCGGGTGGGGCCAGATACGCAGTATTTT. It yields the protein CASSRVGPDTQYF.

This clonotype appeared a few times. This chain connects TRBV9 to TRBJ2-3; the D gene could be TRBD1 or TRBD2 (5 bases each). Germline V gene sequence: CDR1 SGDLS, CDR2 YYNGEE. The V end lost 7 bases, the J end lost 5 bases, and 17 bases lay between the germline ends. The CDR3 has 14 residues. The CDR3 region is CASSQGSGLDTQYF. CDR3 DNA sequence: TGTGCCAGCTCCCAGGGCTCTGGACTAGATACGCAGTATTTT.

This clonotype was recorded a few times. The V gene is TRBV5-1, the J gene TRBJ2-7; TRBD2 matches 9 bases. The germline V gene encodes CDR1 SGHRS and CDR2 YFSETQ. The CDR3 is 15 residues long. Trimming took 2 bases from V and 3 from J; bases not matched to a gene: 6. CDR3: CASSFSSGGRYEQYF. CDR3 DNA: TGCGCCAGCAGCTTTAGTAGCGGGGGTCGCTACGAGCAGTACTTC. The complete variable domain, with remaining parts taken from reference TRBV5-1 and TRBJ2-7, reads KAGVTQTPRYLIKTRGQQVTLSCSPISGHRSVSWYQQTPGQGLQFLFEYFSETQRNKGNFPGRFSGRQFSNSRSEMNVSTLELGDSALYLCASSFSSGGRYEQYFGPGTRLTVT.

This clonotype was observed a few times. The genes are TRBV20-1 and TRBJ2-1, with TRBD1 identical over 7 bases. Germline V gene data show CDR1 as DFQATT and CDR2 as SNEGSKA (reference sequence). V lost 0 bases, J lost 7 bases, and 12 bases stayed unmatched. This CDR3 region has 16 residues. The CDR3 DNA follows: TGCAGTGCTAGAGAACAGACAGGGTTTATTACGAATGAGCAGTTCTTC. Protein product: CSAREQTGFITNEQFF.

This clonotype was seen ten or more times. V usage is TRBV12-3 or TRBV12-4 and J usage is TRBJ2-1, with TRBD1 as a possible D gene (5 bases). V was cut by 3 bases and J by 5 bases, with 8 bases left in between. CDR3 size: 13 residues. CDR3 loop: CASSLSRDNEQFF. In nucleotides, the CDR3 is TGTGCCAGCAGTTTGTCCAGGGACAATGAGCAGTTCTTC.

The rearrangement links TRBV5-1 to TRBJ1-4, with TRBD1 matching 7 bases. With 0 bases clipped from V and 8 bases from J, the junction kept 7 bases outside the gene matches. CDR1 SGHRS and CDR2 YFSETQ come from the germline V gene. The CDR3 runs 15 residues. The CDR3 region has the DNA TGCGCCAGCAGCTTGGTTGCCGGGACAGACGAAAAACTGTTTTTT. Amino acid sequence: CASSLVAGTDEKLFF.

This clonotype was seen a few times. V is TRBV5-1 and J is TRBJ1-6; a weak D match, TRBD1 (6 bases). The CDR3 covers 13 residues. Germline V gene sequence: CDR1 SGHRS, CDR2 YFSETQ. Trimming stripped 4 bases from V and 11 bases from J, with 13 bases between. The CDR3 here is CASSPSGDPPLHF. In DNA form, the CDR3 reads TGCGCCAGCAGCCCATCAGGGGATCCACCCCTCCACTTT.

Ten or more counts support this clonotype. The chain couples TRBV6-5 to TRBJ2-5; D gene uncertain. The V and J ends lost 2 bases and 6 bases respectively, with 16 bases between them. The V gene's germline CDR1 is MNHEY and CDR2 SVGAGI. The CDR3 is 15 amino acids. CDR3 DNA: TGTGCCAGCAGTTACAGCACGCAAGGTCCGAAGACCCAGTACTTC. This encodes CASSYSTQGPKTQYF.

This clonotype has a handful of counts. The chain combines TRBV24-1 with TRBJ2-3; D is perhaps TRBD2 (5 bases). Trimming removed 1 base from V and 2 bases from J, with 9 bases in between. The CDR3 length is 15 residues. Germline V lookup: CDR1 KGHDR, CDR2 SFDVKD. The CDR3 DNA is TGTGCCACCAGTGATTTCAGCGGATTCACAGATACGCAGTATTTT. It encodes CATSDFSGFTDTQYF.

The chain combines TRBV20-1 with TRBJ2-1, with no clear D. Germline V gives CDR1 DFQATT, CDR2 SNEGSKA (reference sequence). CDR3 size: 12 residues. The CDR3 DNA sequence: TGCAGCTCTCTTGCGGCCTACAATGAGCAGTTCTTC. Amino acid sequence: CSSLAAYNEQFF.

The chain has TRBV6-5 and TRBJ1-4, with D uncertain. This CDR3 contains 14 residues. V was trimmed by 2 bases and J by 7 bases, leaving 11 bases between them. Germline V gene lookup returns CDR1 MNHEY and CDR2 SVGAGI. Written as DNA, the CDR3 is TGTGCCAGCAGTTACCCCCCGGGTGGTGAAAAACTGTTTTTT. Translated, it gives CASSYPPGGEKLFF.

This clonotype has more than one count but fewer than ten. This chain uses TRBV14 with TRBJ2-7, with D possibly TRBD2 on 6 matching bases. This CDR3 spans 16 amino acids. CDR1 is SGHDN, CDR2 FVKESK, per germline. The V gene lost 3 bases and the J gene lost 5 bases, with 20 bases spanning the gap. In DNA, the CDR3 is TGTGCCAGCAGCCAGATTTTGGGGGGAGGAACCGACGAGCAGTACTTC. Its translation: CASSQILGGGTDEQYF.

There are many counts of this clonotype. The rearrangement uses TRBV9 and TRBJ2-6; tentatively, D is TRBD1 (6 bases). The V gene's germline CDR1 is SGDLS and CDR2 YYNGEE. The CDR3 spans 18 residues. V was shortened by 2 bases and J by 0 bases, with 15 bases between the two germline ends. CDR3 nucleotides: TGTGCCAGCAGCGTCCGACAGGAATCCTTCTCTGGGGCCAACGTCCTGACTTTC. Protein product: CASSVRQESFSGANVLTF.

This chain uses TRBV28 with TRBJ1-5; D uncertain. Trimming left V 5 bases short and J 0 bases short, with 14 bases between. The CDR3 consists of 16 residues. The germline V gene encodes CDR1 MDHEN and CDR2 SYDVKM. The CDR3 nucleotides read TGTGCCAGCAGTCGCCGTACGGGGAATAGCAATCAGCCCCAGCATTTT. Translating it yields CASSRRTGNSNQPQHF.

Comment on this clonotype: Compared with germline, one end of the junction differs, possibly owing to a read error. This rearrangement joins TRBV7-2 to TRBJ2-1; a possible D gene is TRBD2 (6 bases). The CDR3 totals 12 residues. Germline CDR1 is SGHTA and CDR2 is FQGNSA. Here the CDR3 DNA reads TGTGCCAGCAGCTTAGAGGTGGGAGGCCTGAGCTTC. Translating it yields CASSLEVGGLSF.

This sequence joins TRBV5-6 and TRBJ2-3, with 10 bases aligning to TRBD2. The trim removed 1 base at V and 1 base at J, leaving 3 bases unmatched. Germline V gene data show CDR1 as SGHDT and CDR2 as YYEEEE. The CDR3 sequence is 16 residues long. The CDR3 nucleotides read TGTGCCAGCAGCTTGTTAGGGACTAGCGGCACAGATACGCAGTATTTT. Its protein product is CASSLLGTSGTDTQYF.

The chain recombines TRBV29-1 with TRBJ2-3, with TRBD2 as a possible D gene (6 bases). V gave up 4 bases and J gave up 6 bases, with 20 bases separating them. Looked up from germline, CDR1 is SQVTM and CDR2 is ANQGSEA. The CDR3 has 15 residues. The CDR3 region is CSVGAGLLPQDTQYF. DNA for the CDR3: TGCAGCGTTGGGGCGGGACTCCTTCCTCAGGATACGCAGTATTTT.

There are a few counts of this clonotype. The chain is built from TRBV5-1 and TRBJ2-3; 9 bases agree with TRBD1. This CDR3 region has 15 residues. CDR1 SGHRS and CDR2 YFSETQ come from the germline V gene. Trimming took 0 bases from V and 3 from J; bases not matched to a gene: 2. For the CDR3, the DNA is TGCGCCAGCAGCTTGGAGGGGACAGGGACAGATACGCAGTATTTT. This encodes CASSLEGTGTDTQYF.

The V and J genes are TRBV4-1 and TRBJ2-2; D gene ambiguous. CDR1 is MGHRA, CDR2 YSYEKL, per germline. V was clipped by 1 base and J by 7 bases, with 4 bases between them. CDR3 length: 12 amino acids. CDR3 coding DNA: TGCGCCAGCAGCCAAGTGATCGGGGAGCTGTTTTTT. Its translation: CASSQVIGELFF.

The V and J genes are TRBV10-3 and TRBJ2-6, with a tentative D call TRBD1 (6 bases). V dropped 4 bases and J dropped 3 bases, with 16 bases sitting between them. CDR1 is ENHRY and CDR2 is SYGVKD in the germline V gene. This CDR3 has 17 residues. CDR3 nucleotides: TGTGCCATCAGTGCATGGGGGCATCAAGGTGGGGCCAACGTCCTGACTTTC. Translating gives CAISAWGHQGGANVLTF.

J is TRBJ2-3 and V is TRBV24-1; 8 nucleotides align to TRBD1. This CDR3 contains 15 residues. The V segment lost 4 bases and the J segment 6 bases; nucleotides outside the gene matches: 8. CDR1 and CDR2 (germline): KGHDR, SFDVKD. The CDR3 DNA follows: TGTGCCACCAGTGACTCAGACAGGGGAAGGGATACGCAGTATTTT. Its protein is CATSDSDRGRDTQYF.

CDR3 residues: CASSQDLNRRPDTQYF. The DNA for the CDR3 is TGCGCCAGCAGCCAAGATCTTAACCGCAGGCCAGATACGCAGTATTTT. J is TRBJ2-3 and V is TRBV4-3; no firm D call. This CDR3 comprises 16 residues. Per germline, CDR1 LGHNA and CDR2 YSLEER. V was clipped by 0 bases and J by 4 bases, with 14 bases between them.

The CDR3 protein is CASNPDSPSGELFF. The CDR3 region has the DNA TGCGCCAGTAACCCAGATTCCCCTAGCGGGGAGCTGTTTTTT. This chain connects TRBV5-1 to TRBJ2-2; D remains unclear. This CDR3 comprises 14 residues. Germline CDR1 and CDR2: SGHRS and YFSETQ. Trimming shortened V by 8 bases and J by 7 bases, and 18 bases separated the two germline ends.